This T cell receptor beta chain was captured in a study of blood T cells in healthy people across ages. Study-level findings and limits: Donor CMV status, an unknown factor, possibly confounded changes in expanded clonotypes.

Turning to this clonotype: Its antigen remains unidentified.

A sample-barcoded 5' primer and a J-beta primer mix were used in a second PCR of about 7 to 12 cycles. The template-switch adaptor, which had 12 random nucleotides, put a tag on each cDNA molecule. Every sample gave at least 2.5 million paired-end reads containing CDR3. TCRdb reprocessed the 5' RACE reads with MiXCR, giving one entry per CDR3 protein. The data contain just over 800,000 distinct CDR3 sequences, 62% of them seen just once; the ten biggest clones take up about 27%. Deletions cut 7 bases from V and 4 bases from J, with 17 bases between. CDR1 MNHEY and CDR2 SVGAGI come from the germline V gene. The CDR3 runs 14 residues.

The origin of this receptor is a man under 40 in good health. This chain uses TRBV6-5 with TRBJ2-7; possibly TRBD2 for D (6 bases). The sequencing input was blood. CDR3 nucleotide sequence: TGTGCCAGCACCGACCTTTCAGGGACTTACGAGCAGTACTTC. This gives the protein CASTDLSGTYEQYF.